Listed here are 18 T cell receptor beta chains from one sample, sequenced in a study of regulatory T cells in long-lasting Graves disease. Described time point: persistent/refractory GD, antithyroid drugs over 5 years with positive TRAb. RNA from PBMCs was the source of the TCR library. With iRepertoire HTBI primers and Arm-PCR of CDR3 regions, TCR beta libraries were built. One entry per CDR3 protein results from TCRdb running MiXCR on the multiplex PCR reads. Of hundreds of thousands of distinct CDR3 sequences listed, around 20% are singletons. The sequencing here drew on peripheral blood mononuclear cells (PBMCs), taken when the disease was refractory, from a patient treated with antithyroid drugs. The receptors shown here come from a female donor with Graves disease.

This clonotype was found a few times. Here the CDR3 DNA reads TGTGCCAGCAGCGTAGGGCCCCAGCGCACAGATACGCAGTATTTT. Translation gives CASSVGPQRTDTQYF. The chain carries TRBV9 and TRBJ2-3; D unclear. The CDR3 has 15 residues. V dropped 0 bases and J dropped 1 base, with 9 bases sitting between them. The germline CDR1 and CDR2 sequences are SGDLS and YYNGEE. Combining the CDR3 with reference TRBV9 and TRBJ2-3 gives the whole variable domain DSGVTQTPKHLITATGQRVTLRCSPRSGDLSVYWYQQSLDQGLQFLIQYYNGEERAKGNILERFSAQQFPDLHSELNLSSLELGDSALYFCASSVGPQRTDTQYFGPGTRLTVL.

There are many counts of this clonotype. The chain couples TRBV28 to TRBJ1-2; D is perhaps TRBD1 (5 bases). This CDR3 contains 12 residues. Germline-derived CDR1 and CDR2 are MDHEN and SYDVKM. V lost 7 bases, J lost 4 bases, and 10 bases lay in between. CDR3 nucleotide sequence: TGTGCCAGCAAGGAGGGGACCTATGGCTACACCTTC. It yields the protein CASKEGTYGYTF.

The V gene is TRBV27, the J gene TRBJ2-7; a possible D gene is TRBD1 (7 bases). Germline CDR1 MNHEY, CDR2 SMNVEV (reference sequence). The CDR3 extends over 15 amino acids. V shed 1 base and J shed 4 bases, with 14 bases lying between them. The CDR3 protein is CASSLWGDRGYEQYF. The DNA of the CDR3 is TGTGCCAGCAGTTTATGGGGGGACAGAGGATACGAGCAGTACTTC.

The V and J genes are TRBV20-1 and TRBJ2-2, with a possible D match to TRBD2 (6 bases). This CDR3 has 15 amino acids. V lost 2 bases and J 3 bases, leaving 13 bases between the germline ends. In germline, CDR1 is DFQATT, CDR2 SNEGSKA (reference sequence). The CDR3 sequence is CSARPPGGDTGELFF. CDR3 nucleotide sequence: TGCAGTGCTAGACCTCCGGGCGGGGACACCGGGGAGCTGTTTTTT.

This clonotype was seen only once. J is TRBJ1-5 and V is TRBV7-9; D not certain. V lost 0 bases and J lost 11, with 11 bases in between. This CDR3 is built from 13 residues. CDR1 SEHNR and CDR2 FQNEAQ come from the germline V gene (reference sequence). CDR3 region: CASSLASLETQHF. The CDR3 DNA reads TGTGCCAGCAGCTTAGCCAGTTTGGAGACCCAGCATTTT.

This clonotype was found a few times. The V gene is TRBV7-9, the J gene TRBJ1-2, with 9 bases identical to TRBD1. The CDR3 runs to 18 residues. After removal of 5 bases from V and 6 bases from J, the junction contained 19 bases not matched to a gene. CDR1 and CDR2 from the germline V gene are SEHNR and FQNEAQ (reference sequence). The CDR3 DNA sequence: TGTGCCAGCAGCCGCGCGGCGGGACAGGGTCATGGTGAGGATGGCTACACCTTC. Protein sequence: CASSRAAGQGHGEDGYTF.

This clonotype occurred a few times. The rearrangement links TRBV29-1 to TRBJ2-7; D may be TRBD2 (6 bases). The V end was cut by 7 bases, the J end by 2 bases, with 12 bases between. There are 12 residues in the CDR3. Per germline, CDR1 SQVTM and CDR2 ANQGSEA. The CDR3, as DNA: TGCAGCGGGAGGGACCAAACCTACGAGCAGTACTTC. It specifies CSGRDQTYEQYF.

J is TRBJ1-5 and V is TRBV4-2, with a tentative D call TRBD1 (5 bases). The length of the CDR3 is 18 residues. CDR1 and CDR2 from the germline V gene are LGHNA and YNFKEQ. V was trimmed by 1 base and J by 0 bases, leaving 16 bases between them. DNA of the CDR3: TGTGCCAGCAGCCAAGTCGGGGGGACGGTCATTAGCAATCAGCCCCAGCATTTT. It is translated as CASSQVGGTVISNQPQHF.

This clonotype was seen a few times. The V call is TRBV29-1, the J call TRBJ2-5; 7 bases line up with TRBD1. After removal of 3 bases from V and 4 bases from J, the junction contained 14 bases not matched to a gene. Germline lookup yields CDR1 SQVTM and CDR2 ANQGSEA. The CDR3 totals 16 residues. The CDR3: CSVDARQGSSVETQYF. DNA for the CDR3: TGCAGCGTTGATGCAAGACAGGGTAGTTCCGTAGAGACCCAGTACTTC. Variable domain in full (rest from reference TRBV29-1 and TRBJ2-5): SAVISQKPSRDICQRGTSLTIQCQVDSQVTMMFWYRQQPGQSLTLIATANQGSEATYESGFVIDKFPISRPNLTFSTLTVSNMSPEDSSIYLCSVDARQGSSVETQYFGPGTRLLVL.

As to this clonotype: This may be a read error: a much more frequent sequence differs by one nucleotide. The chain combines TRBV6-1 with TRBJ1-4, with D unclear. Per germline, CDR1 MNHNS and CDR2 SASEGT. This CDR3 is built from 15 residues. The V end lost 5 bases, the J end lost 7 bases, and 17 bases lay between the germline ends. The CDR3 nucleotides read TGTGCCAGCAGTCACGCAACCCCCCAAAGTGAAAAACTGTTTTTT. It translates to CASSHATPQSEKLFF.

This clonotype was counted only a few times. This chain's CDR3 is CAWRGGRGGTEAFF. The CDR3 nucleotides read TGTGCCTGGAGGGGAGGTAGGGGAGGCACTGAAGCTTTCTTT. The chain recombines TRBV30 with TRBJ1-1; D is perhaps TRBD1 (5 bases). Trimming shortened V by 3 bases and J by 4 bases, and 15 bases separated the two germline ends. The CDR3 sequence is 14 residues long. Germline V gives CDR1 GTSNPN, CDR2 SVGIG (reference sequence).

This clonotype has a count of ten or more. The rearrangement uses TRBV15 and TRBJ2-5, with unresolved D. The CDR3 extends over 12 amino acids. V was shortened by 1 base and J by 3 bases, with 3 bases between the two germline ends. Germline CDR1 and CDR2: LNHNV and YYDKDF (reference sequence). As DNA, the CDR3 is TGTGCCACCAGCAGAGGAAAAGAGACCCAGTACTTC. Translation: CATSRGKETQYF.

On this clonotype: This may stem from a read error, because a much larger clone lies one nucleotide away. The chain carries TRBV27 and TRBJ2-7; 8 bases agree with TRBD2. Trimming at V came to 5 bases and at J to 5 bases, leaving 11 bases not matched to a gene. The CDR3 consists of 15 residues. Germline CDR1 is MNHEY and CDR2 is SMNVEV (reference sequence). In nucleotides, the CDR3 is TGTGCCAGCAGTCTACGCGGGGGGACCCTTCACGAGCAGTACTTC. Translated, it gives CASSLRGGTLHEQYF.

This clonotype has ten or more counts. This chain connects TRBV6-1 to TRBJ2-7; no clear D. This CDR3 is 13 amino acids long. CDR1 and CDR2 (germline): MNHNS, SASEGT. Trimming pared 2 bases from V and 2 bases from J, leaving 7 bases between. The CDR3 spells CASSEPGPYEQYF. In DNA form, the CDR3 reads TGTGCCAGCAGTGAACCGGGCCCCTACGAGCAGTACTTC.

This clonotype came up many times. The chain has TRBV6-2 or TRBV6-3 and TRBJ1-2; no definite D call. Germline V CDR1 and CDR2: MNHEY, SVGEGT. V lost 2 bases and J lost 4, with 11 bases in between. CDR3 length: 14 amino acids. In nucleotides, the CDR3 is TGTGCCAGCAGTTACGGGGTGGATGCCTATGGCTACACCTTC. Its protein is CASSYGVDAYGYTF.

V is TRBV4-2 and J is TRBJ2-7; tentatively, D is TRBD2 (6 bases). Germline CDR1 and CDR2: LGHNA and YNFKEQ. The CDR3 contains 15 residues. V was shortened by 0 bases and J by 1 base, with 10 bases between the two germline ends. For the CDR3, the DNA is TGTGCCAGCAGCCAAGACCTCGGGAGATCCTACGAGCAGTACTTC. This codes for CASSQDLGRSYEQYF.

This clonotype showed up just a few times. The CDR3 DNA follows: TGTGCCAGCTCACCAACTAGCGGGGTCTGGGAGCAGTACTTC. It encodes CASSPTSGVWEQYF. V and J are TRBV18 and TRBJ2-7; 10 bases agree with TRBD2. V was pared by 2 bases and J by 7 bases, with 5 bases of the junction left unmatched. Per the germline V gene, CDR1 is KGHSH and CDR2 is LQKENI. This CDR3 has 14 residues.

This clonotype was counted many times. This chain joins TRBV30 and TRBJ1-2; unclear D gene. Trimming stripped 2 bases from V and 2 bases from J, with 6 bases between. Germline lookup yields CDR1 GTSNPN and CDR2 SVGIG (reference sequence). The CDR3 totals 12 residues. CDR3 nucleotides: TGTGCCTGGAGTCTGAGAAACTATGGCTACACCTTC. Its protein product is CAWSLRNYGYTF. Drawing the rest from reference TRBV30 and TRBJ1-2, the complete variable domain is SQTIHQWPATLVQPVGSPLSLECTVEGTSNPNLYWYRQAAGRGLQLLFYSVGIGQISSEVPQNLSASRPQDRQFILSSKKLLLSDSGFYLCAWSLRNYGYTFGSGTRLTVV.